This note documents a single TCR beta chain sequence. The data are from a study of blood T cell repertoires in COVID-19. Study as a whole: Samples came from the United States, Italy and Spain, spanning acute and convalescent COVID-19. PBMCs, B-cell-depleted T cells, or T cells provided the cDNA or gDNA that made up the material.

CDR3 length: 13 residues. Germline values: CDR1 LGHNA, CDR2 YNFKEQ. V was trimmed by 2 bases and J by 5 bases, leaving 9 bases between them. In the original processing: For nucleated cells, counts were estimated from reference gene primer amplification. Clones were read by immunoSEQ multiplex PCR, and TCRdb kept only the in-frame ones, dropping some. V and J calls and clone size are given by that table; D and trimming were obtained from the DNA. The sample includes 15,000 to 20,000 clones, 85% to 95% of them seen just once. The clonotype originates from a woman between 45 and 65 years old with active COVID-19. The genes are TRBV4-2 and TRBJ2-5; no definite D call. Sample: peripheral blood. Written as DNA, the CDR3 is TGTGCCAGCAGCCAAAGAGTCGAGGAGACCCAGTACTTC. The encoded protein is CASSQRVEETQYF.